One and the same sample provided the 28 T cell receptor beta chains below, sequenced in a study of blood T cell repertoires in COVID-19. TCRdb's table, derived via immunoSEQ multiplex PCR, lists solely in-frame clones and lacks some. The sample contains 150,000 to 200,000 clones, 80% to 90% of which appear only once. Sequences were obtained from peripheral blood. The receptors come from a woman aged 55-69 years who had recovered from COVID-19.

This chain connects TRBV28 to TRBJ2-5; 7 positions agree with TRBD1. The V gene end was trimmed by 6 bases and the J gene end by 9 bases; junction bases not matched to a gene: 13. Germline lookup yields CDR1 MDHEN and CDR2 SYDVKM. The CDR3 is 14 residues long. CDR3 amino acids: CASSPQGFLGAQYF. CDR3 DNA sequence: TGTGCCAGCAGCCCACAGGGGTTTCTCGGAGCCCAGTACTTC. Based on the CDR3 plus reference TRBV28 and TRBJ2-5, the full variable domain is DVKVTQSSRYLVKRTGEKVFLECVQDMDHENMFWYRQDPGLGLRLIYFSYDVKMKEKGDIPEGYSVSREKKERFSLILESASTNQTSMYLCASSPQGFLGAQYFGPGTRLLVL.

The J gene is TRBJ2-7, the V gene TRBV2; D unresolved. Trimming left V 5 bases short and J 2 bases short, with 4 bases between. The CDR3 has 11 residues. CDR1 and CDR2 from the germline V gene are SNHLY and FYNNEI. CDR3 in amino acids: CASSITYEQYF. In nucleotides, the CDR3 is TGTGCCAGCAGTATAACCTACGAGCAGTACTTC.

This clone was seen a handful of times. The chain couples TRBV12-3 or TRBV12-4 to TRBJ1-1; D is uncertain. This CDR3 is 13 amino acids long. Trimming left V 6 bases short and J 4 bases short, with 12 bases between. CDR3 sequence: CASRTGVGTEAFF. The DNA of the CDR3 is TGTGCCAGCAGGACGGGAGTCGGCACTGAAGCTTTCTTT.

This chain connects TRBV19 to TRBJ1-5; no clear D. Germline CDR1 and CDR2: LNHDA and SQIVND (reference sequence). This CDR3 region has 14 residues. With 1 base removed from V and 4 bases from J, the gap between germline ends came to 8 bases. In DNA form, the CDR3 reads TGTGCCAGTAGTATAGCACCGCAGAATCAGCCCCAGCATTTT. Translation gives CASSIAPQNQPQHF.

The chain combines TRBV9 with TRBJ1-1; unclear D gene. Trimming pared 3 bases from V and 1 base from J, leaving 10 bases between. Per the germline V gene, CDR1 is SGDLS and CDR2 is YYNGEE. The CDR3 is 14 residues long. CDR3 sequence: CASSEPRGNTEAFF. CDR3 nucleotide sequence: TGTGCCAGCAGCGAGCCCCGCGGGAACACTGAAGCTTTCTTT.

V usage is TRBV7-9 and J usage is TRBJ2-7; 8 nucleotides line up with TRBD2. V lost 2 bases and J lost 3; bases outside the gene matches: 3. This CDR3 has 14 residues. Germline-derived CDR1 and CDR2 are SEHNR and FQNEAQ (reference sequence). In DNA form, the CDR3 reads TGTGCCAGCAGCTTAAGCGGGGGCTTCTACGAGCAGTACTTC. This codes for CASSLSGGFYEQYF.

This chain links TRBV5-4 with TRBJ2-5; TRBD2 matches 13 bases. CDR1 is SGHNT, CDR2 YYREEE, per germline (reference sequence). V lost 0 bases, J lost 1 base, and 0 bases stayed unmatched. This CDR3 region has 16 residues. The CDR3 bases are TGTGCCAGCAGCTTGGGACTAGCGGGGGGCCAAGAGACCCAGTACTTC. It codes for CASSLGLAGGQETQYF. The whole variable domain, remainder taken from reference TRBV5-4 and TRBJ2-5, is ETGVTQSPTHLIKTRGQQVTLRCSSQSGHNTVSWYQQALGQGPQFIFQYYREEENGRGNFPPRFSGLQFPNYSSELNVNALELDDSALYLCASSLGLAGGQETQYFGPGTRLLVL.

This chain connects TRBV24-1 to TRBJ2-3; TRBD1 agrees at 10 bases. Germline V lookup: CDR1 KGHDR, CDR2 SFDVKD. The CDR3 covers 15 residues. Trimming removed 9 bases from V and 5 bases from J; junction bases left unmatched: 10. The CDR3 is CATSFTGQGIDTQYF. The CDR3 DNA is TGTGCCACCTCCTTCACGGGACAGGGGATAGATACGCAGTATTTT.

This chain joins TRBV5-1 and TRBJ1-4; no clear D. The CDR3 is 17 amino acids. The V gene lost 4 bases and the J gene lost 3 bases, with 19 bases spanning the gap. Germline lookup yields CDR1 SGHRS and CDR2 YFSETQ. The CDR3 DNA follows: TGCGCCAGCAGCCCCGTGCTCGGTAGCGGGGCTAATGAAAAACTGTTTTTT. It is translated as CASSPVLGSGANEKLFF.

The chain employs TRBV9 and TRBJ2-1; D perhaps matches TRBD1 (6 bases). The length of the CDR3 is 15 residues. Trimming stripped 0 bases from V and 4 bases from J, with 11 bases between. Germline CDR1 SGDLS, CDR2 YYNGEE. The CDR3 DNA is TGTGCCAGCAGCGTAGCTACAGGGTGGTACAATGAGCAGTTCTTC. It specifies CASSVATGWYNEQFF.

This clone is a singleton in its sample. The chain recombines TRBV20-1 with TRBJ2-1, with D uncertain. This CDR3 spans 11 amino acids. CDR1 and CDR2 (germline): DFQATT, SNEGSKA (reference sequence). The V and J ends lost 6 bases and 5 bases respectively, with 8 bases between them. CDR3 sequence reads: CSARRDNEQFF. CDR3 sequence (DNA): TGCAGTGCCCGCCGCGACAATGAGCAGTTCTTC.

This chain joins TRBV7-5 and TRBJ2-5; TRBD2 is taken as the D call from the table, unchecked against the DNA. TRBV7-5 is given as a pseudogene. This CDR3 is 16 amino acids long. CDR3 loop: CVRSLAPLGGQETQYF. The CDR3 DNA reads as TGTGTCAGAAGCTTAGCTCCTCTGGGGGGGCAAGAGACCCAGTACTTC.

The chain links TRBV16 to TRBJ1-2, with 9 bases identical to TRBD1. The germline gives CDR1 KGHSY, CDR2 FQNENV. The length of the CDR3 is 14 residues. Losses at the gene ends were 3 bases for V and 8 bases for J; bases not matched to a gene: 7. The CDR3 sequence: CASSQSDRGGGYTF. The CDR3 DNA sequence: TGTGCCAGCAGCCAGTCGGACAGGGGAGGAGGCTACACCTTC. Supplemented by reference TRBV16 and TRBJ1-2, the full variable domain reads GEEVAQTPKHLVRGEGQKAKLYCAPIKGHSYVFWYQQVLKNEFKFLISFQNENVFDETGMPKERFSAKCLPNSPCSLEIQATKLEDSAVYFCASSQSDRGGGYTFGSGTRLTVV.

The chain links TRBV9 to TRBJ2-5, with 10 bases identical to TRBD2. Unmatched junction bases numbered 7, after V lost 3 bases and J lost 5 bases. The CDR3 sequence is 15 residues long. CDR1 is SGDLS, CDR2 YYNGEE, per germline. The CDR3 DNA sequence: TGTGCCAGCAGCGGCTCCGGGACTAGCGAGGAGACCCAGTACTTC. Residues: CASSGSGTSEETQYF.

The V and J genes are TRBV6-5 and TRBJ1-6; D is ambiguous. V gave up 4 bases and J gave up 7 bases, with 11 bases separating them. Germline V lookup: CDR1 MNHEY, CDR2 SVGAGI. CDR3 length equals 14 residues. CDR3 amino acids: CASSLEGWNSPLHF. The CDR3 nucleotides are TGTGCCAGCAGTTTAGAGGGTTGGAATTCACCCCTCCACTTT.

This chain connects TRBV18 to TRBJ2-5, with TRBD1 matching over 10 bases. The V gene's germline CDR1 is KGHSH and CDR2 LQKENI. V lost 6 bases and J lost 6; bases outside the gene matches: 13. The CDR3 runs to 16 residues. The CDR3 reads CASSQTPGQGRKTQYF. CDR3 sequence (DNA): TGTGCCAGCTCGCAGACCCCGGGACAGGGGAGGAAGACCCAGTACTTC.

Here the CDR3 reads CAISESSQGYNEQFF. CDR3 nucleotides: TGTGCCATCAGTGAGTCGAGTCAGGGATACAATGAGCAGTTCTTC. The chain uses TRBV10-3 and TRBJ2-1; D might be TRBD1 (5 bases). Germline CDR1 is ENHRY and CDR2 is SYGVKD. Trimming took off 0 bases at V and 4 bases at J, with 10 bases between the two ends. This CDR3 spans 15 amino acids.

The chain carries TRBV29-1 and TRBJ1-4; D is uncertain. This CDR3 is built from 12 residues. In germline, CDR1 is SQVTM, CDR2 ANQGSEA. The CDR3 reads CAWGGFGEKLFF. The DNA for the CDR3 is TGCGCCTGGGGAGGGTTTGGGGAAAAACTGTTTTTT.

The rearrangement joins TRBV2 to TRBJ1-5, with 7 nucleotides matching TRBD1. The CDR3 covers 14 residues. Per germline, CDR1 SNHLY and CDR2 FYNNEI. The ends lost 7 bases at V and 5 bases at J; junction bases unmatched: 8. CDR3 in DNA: TGTGCCAGCACAGCGACAGGGAAGGATCAGCCCCAGCATTTT. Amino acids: CASTATGKDQPQHF.

This CDR3 is CASSFSRRQGSTEAFF. The CDR3 nucleotides are TGTGCCAGCAGCTTTAGTCGGCGACAGGGTTCGACTGAAGCTTTCTTT. The chain combines TRBV7-8 with TRBJ1-1; TRBD1 agrees at 7 bases. The CDR3 is 16 amino acids. V was pared by 3 bases and J by 5 bases, with 12 bases of the junction left unmatched. The germline V gene encodes CDR1 SGHVS and CDR2 FQNEAQ.

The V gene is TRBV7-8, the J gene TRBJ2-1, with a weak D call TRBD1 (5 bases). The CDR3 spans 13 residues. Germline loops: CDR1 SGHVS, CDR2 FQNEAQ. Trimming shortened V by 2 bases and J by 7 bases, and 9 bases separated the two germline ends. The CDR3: CASSLFRENEQFF. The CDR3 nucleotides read TGTGCCAGCAGCTTATTCAGGGAAAATGAGCAGTTCTTC.

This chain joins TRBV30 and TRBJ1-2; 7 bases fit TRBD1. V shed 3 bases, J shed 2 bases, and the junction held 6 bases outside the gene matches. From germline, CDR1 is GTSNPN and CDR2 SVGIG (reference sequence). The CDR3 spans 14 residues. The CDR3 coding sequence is TGTGCCTGGAGGATGACAGGGATAAACTATGGCTACACCTTC. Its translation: CAWRMTGINYGYTF. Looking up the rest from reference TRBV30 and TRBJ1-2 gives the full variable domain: SQTIHQWPATLVQPVGSPLSLECTVEGTSNPNLYWYRQAAGRGLQLLFYSVGIGQISSEVPQNLSASRPQDRQFILSSKKLLLSDSGFYLCAWRMTGINYGYTFGSGTRLTVV.

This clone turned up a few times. CDR3 nucleotides: TGTGCCAGCTCACCACCGGGACATCACGCCGGCACTGAAGCTTTCTTT. Translating it yields CASSPPGHHAGTEAFF. The chain links TRBV18 to TRBJ1-1; a weak D match, TRBD1 (6 bases). Germline CDR1 and CDR2: KGHSH and LQKENI. The CDR3 spans 16 residues. V was cut by 0 bases and J by 4 bases, with 15 bases left in between.

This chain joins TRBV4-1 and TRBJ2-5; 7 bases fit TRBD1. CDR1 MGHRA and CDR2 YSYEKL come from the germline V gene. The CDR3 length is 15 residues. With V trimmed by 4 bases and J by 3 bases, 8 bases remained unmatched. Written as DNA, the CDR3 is TGCGCCAGCAGCCCCGGACGGACAGGAGAAGAGACCCAGTACTTC. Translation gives CASSPGRTGEETQYF.

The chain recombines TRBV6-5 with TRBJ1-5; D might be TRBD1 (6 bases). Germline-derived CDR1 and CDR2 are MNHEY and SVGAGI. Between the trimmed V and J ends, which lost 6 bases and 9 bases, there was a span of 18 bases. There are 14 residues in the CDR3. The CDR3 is CASRPDSTERPQHF. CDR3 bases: TGTGCCAGCAGACCGGACAGCACGGAAAGGCCCCAGCATTTT.

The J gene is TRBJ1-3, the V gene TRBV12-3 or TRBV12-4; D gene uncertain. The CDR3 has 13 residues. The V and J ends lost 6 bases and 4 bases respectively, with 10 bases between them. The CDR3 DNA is TGTGCCAGCAGCCTCAGGATGGGAAACACCATATATTTT. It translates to CASSLRMGNTIYF.

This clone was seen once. The CDR3 DNA reads TGTGCCAGTTCAGGGCTCGGACAGGGGGAGACTGAAGCTTTCTTT. Its protein is CASSGLGQGETEAFF. V and J are TRBV19 and TRBJ1-1; 10 bases map to TRBD1. The V segment lost 8 bases and the J segment 5 bases; nucleotides outside the gene matches: 11. The germline CDR1 and CDR2 sequences are LNHDA and SQIVND (reference sequence). This CDR3 region has 15 residues.

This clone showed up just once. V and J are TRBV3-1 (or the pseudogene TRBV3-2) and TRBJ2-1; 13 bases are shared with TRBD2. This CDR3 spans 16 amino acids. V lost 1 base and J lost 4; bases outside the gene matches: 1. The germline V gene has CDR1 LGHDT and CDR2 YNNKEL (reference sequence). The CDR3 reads CASSQGLAGGYNEQFF. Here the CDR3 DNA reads TGTGCCAGCAGCCAAGGACTAGCGGGGGGTTACAATGAGCAGTTCTTC.